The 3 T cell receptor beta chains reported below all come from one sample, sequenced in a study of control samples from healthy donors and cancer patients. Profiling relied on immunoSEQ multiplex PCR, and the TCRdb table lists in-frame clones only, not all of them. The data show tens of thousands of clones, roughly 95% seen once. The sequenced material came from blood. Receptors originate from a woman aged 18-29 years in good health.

CDR3 nucleotide sequence: TGTGCCAGCAAGAGGACAGCAGAAGCTTTCTTT. It is translated as CASKRTAEAFF. The J gene is TRBJ1-1, the V gene TRBV2; D may be TRBD1 (6 bases). The V end was cut by 7 bases, the J end by 8 bases, with 11 bases between. Germline V gives CDR1 SNHLY, CDR2 FYNNEI. The CDR3 sequence is 11 residues long.

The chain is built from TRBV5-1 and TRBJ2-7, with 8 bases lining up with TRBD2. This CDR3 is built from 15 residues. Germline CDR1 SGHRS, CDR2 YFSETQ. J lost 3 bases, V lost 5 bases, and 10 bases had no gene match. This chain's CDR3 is CASSVPAGDFYEQYF. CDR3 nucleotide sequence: TGCGCCAGCAGTGTACCAGCGGGGGACTTCTACGAGCAGTACTTC.

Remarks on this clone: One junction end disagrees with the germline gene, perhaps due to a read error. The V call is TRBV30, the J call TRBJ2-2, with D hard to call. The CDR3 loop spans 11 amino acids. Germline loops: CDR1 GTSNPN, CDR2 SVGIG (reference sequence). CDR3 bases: TGTGCCTGGAGCCCCACCAGGGAGCTGTTTTTT. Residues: CAWSPTRELFF.